The clone carrying this T cell receptor (beta chain) was seen at least ten times. The antigen is not known. V lost 2 bases and J 8 bases, leaving 12 bases between the germline ends. The CDR3 has 13 residues. Germline CDR1 is MNHEY and CDR2 is SVGEGT. This entry belongs to a study of T cells in Graves' hyperthyroidism and ophthalmopathy. Study-level background: Sampling of peripheral blood happened at initial diagnosis, prior to any treatment.

Researchers amplified the TCR beta CDR3 regions from RNA transcripts. When the TCR CDR3 underwent first-round RT-PCR, the HTBI primer set was used. TCRdb reprocessed the multiplex PCR reads via MiXCR and lists one record per CDR3 protein. This table holds a few hundred thousand distinct CDR3 sequences, about 15% found once. Overall study findings and caveats: Most clonotypes expanded in the thyroid (above 0.001) were also present in blood.

The receptor's source is a woman between 25 and 40 years old with Graves' ophthalmopathy. Sequencing was performed on blood. The chain recombines TRBV6-2 or TRBV6-3 with TRBJ1-2; D gene uncertain. CDR3 DNA: TGTGCCAGCAGTTACGACCAGTATTACGGCTACACCTTC. It yields the protein CASSYDQYYGYTF.